One and the same sample provided the 2 T cell receptor beta chains below, sequenced in a study of cytomegalovirus exposure and HLA in healthy donors. With 60 Vbeta and 13 Jbeta primers, the PCR was carried out. Repertoires were generated with immunoSEQ multiplex PCR, while TCRdb's copy carries only in-frame clones and drops some. The sample yields around 64,000 clones, 85% to 90% seen once. The specimen was PBMCs. These receptors were collected from a female donor in good health and CMV-seronegative.

The sample holds one count of this clone. This chain uses TRBV6-6 with TRBJ1-2; TRBD1 agrees at 7 bases. The trim removed 0 bases at V and 2 bases at J, leaving 6 bases unmatched. Germline V CDR1 and CDR2: MNHNY, SVGAGI (reference sequence). CDR3 length: 16 residues. The CDR3 loop is CASSYSAGGTNYGYTF. CDR3 nucleotides: TGTGCCAGCAGTTACTCGGCAGGGGGGACCAACTATGGCTACACCTTC.

The table lists this clone with a few counts. The genes are TRBV4-2 and TRBJ1-2, with 7 positions matching TRBD1. CDR3 size: 15 residues. The ends lost 1 base at V and 0 bases at J; junction bases unmatched: 2. Per germline, CDR1 LGHNA and CDR2 YNFKEQ. This chain's CDR3 is CASSQAGTANYGYTF. CDR3 coding DNA: TGTGCCAGCAGCCAAGCTGGGACAGCTAACTATGGCTACACCTTC.